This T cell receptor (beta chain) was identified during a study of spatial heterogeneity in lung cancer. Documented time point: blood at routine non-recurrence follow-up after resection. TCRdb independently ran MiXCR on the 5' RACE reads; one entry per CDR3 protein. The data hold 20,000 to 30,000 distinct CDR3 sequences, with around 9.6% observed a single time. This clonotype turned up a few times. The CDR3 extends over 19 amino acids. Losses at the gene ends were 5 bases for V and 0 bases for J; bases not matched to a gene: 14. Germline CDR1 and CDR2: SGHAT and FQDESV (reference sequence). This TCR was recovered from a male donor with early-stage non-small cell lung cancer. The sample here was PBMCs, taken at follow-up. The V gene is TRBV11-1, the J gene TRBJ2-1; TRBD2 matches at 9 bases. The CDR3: CASSLLSSGGSFSYNEQFF. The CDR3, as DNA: TGTGCCAGCAGCCTTCTATCCAGCGGGGGGTCCTTCTCCTACAATGAGCAGTTCTTC.